This T cell receptor (beta chain) was sequenced during a study of response to subunit inactivated influenza vaccine. One entry per CDR3 protein, called by TCRdb with MiXCR from the RT-PCR reads. Of 700,000 to 800,000 distinct CDR3 sequences in the sample, around a sixth are singletons; the top ten hold roughly a tenth. The CDR3 has 13 amino acids. In germline, CDR1 is LGHDT, CDR2 YNNKEL (reference sequence). Deletions cut 2 bases from V and 5 bases from J, with 10 bases between. Points from the study as a whole: After each seasonal influenza vaccination, few new T cells are recruited, the authors suggested.

This clonotype was seen more than once but under ten times. The antigen is unknown. Here the sequenced sample was PBMCs from blood, taken 5 to 6 days after vaccination. This clonotype originated in a man aged 45 to 65 who received an inactivated influenza vaccine. The V and J genes are TRBV3-1 and TRBJ2-7; D unclear. As DNA, the CDR3 is TGTGCCAGCAGCCAACTTGTACGGGACGAGCAGTACTTC. Translation gives CASSQLVRDEQYF.